These T cell receptor beta chains were read from a single sample in a study of blood T cell repertoires in COVID-19. TCRdb's table, derived via immunoSEQ multiplex PCR, lists solely in-frame clones and lacks some. The profile shows 390,000 or so clones, around 87% of them singletons. The specimen sequenced was PBMCs or T cells enriched from blood (not recorded which). All receptors come from a man aged 18 to 30 who had recovered from COVID-19. Each CDR3 is given with its conserved first and last residue. A D gene is named only where the DNA matches it firmly. Size is stated for part of the rows, as once, few or many counts, or as a class when the clone is expanded.

size	V	D	J	CDR3	DNA
.	TRBV6-5	.	TRBJ2-7	CASSYSIQGSAEQYF	TGTGCCAGCAGTTACTCGATACAGGGTTCCGCCGAGCAGTACTTC
.	TRBV9	.	TRBJ2-3	CASSALTGGKTDTQYF	TGTGCCAGCAGCGCCCTGACAGGAGGAAAGACAGATACGCAGTATTTT
.	TRBV4-1	.	TRBJ2-1	CASSQLPGDYNEQFF	TGCGCCAGCAGCCAACTCCCCGGGGACTACAATGAGCAGTTCTTC
.	TRBV5-1	.	TRBJ2-7	CASRELWSQTYEQYF	TGCGCCAGCAGGGAACTGTGGAGTCAAACCTACGAGCAGTACTTC
.	TRBV19	TRBD1	TRBJ2-7	CASSPGQSSYEQYF	TGTGCCAGTAGTCCGGGACAGAGCTCCTACGAGCAGTACTTC
few	TRBV18	TRBD1	TRBJ1-2	CASSPDREIYGYTF	TGTGCCAGCTCACCGGACAGGGAGATCTATGGCTACACCTTC
few	TRBV11-2	.	TRBJ1-6	CASSLTWAQSPLHF	TGTGCCAGCAGCTTAACCTGGGCCCAATCACCCCTCCACTTT
.	TRBV27	TRBD1	TRBJ2-7	CASSTGGRSYEQYF	TGTGCCAGCAGTACAGGGGGTCGTTCCTACGAGCAGTACTTC
.	TRBV4-2	TRBD2	TRBJ2-7	CASSQGGGSGYEQYF	TGTGCCAGCAGCCAAGGGGGCGGGAGCGGTTACGAGCAGTACTTC
.	TRBV3-1/TRBV3-2	.	TRBJ1-1	CASSQSVNTEAFF	TGTGCCAGCAGCCAATCAGTGAACACTGAAGCTTTCTTT
.	TRBV2	TRBD1	TRBJ1-1	CASSRTGNMNTEAFF	TGTGCCAGCAGTCGGACAGGGAACATGAACACTGAAGCTTTCTTT
.	TRBV11-2	.	TRBJ1-5	CASSDGTYQPQHF	TGTGCCAGCAGCGACGGGACTTATCAGCCCCAGCATTTT
.	TRBV28	.	TRBJ1-5	CASSLFTMEGQPQHF	TGTGCCAGCAGTTTGTTTACAATGGAGGGTCAGCCCCAGCATTTT
.	TRBV5-6	.	TRBJ1-2	CASNQDRRGYGYTF	TGTGCCAGCAACCAGGACCGGCGGGGCTATGGCTACACCTTC
.	TRBV5-8	.	TRBJ2-1	CASSRTTWSEQFF	TGTGCCAGCAGCCGGACTACTTGGAGTGAGCAGTTCTTC
.	TRBV19	.	TRBJ2-1	CASSKSSMSNEQFF	TGTGCCAGTAGTAAATCTAGTATGTCGAATGAGCAGTTCTTC
.	TRBV7-9	.	TRBJ1-2	CASSLQGHYGYTF	TGTGCCAGCAGCTTGCAGGGGCACTATGGCTACACCTTC
.	TRBV30	.	TRBJ2-1	CAWSGVFNEQFF	TGTGCCTGGAGCGGAGTTTTCAATGAGCAGTTCTTC